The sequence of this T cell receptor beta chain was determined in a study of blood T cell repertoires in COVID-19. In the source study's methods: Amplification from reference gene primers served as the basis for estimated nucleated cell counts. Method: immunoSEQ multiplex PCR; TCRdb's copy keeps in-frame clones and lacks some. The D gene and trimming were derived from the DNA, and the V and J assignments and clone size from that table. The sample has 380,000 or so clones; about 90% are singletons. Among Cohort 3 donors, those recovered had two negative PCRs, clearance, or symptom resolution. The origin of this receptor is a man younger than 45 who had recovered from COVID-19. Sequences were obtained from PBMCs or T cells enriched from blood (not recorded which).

CDR3 nucleotide sequence: TGTGCTAGTGGTTTGAGGGTGCGGAGGCACGCAGATACGCAGTATTTT. Its translation: CASGLRVRRHADTQYF. The rearrangement uses TRBV12-5 and TRBJ2-3; TRBD2 is a possible D gene (5 bases). V was cut by 2 bases and J by 4 bases, with 16 bases left in between. The CDR3 has 16 amino acids. Looked up from germline, CDR1 is LGHNT and CDR2 is FRNRAP.